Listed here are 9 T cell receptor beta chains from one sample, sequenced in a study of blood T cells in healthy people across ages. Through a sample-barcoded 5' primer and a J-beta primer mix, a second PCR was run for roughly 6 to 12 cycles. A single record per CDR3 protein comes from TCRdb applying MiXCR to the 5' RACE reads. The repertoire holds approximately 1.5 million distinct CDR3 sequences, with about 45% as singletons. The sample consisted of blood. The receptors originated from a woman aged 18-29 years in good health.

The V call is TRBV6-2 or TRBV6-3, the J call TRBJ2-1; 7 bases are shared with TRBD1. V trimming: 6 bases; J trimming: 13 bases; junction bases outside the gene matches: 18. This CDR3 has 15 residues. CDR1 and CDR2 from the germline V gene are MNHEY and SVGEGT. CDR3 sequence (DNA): TGTGCCAGCAGCGTCCTCGACAGGGCTCAAGAGACCCAGTTCTTC. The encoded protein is CASSVLDRAQETQFF.

CDR3: CASSGDAYEQYF. In DNA, the CDR3 is TGTGCCAGCAGCGGGGACGCGTACGAGCAGTACTTC. The chain links TRBV11-2 to TRBJ2-7; D may be TRBD1 or TRBD2 (5 bases each). The V and J ends lost 5 bases and 4 bases respectively, with 9 bases between them. CDR3 length equals 12 residues. Germline lookup yields CDR1 SGHAT and CDR2 FQNNGV.

CDR3 in amino acids: CASSLRVKQKETQYF. The CDR3 bases are TGTGCCAGCAGCTTACGAGTAAAGCAAAAAGAGACCCAGTACTTC. V gene TRBV13 combines with J gene TRBJ2-5; D gene ambiguous. The germline CDR1 and CDR2 sequences are PRHDT and FYEKMQ (reference sequence). The CDR3 is 15 residues long. Trimming took 2 bases from V and 3 from J, leaving 13 bases between them.

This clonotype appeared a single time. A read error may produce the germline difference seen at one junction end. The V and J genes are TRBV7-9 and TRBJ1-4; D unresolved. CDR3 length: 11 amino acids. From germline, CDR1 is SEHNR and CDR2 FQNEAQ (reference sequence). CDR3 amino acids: CATSFAEKLFF. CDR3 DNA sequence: TGTGCCACCAGCTTCGCCGAAAAACTGTTTTTT.

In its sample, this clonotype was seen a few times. The CDR3: CASSEAGYSGANVLTF. The DNA for the CDR3 is TGTGCCAGCAGTGAAGCGGGATACTCTGGGGCCAACGTCCTGACTTTC. The chain carries TRBV2 and TRBJ2-6; D remains ambiguous. The CDR3 spans 16 residues. Germline V gene sequence: CDR1 SNHLY, CDR2 FYNNEI. The V end lost 0 bases, the J end lost 0 bases, and 6 bases lay between the germline ends.

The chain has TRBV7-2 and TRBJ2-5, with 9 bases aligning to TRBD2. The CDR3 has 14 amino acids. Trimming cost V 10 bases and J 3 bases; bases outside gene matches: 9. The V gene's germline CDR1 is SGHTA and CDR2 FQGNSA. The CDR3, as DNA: TGTGCCACTCATAGCGGGAGAGGGGAAGAGACCCAGTACTTC. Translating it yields CATHSGRGEETQYF. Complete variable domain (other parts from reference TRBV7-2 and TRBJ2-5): GAGVSQSPSNKVTEKGKDVELRCDPISGHTALYWYRQSLGQGLEFLIYFQGNSAPDKSGLPSDRFSAERTGGSVSTLTIQRTQQEDSAVYLCATHSGRGEETQYFGPGTRLLVL.

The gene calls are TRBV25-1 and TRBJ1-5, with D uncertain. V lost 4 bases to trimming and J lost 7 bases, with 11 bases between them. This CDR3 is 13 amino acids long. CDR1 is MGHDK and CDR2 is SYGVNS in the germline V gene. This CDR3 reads CASSAGLEQPQHF. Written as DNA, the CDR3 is TGTGCCAGCAGTGCAGGTTTGGAACAGCCCCAGCATTTT.

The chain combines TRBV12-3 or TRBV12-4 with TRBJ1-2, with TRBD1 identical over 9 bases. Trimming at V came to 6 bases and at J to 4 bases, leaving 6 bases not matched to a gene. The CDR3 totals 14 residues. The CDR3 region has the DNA TGTGCCAGCAGACCCGGGACAGGGACCTATGGCTACACCTTC. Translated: CASRPGTGTYGYTF.

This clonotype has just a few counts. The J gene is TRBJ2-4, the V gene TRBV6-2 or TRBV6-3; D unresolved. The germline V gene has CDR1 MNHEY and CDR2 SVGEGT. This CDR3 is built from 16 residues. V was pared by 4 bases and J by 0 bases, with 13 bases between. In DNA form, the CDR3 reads TGTGCCAGCAGTTCCGCCCGTGGGGTAGCCAAAAACATTCAGTACTTC. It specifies CASSSARGVAKNIQYF.